This TCR beta chain comes out of a study of blood T cell repertoires in COVID-19. Study information: Material from acute and convalescent COVID-19 was sourced from the United States, Italy and Spain.

The assay was immunoSEQ multiplex PCR, and TCRdb's table has in-frame clones only and misses some. This table holds 250,000 to 350,000 clones, around four fifths found once. Trimming cost V 5 bases and J 5 bases; bases outside gene matches: 0. The length of the CDR3 is 12 residues. CDR1 GTSNPN and CDR2 SVGIG come from the germline V gene (reference sequence). This clonotype originated in a woman between 45 and 60 years old with acute or convalescent COVID-19. Source material: peripheral blood. The chain recombines TRBV30 with TRBJ2-7, with 13 positions matching TRBD2. This CDR3 reads CAWGLAGDEQYF. The CDR3 DNA sequence: TGTGCCTGGGGACTAGCGGGGGACGAGCAGTACTTC. The full variable domain, completed using reference TRBV30 and TRBJ2-7, is SQTIHQWPATLVQPVGSPLSLECTVEGTSNPNLYWYRQAAGRGLQLLFYSVGIGQISSEVPQNLSASRPQDRQFILSSKKLLLSDSGFYLCAWGLAGDEQYFGPGTRLTVT.